This T cell receptor (beta chain) was profiled in a study of beta chain features in type 1 diabetes. Study conclusions and caveats: Type 1 diabetes patients had TCRB CDR3s that were shorter (moderately but significantly so) in all four CD4+ subsets. cDNA sequencing could over-represent cells with high TCR expression.

From germline, CDR1 is GTSNPN and CDR2 SVGIG (reference sequence). The CDR3 consists of 15 residues. The trim removed 4 bases at V and 7 bases at J, leaving 7 bases unmatched. This clone occurred a few times. The antigen is not known. Every bit of the isolated RNA underwent reverse transcription, so sequencing read expressed TCRB transcripts. Generated by immunoSEQ multiplex PCR, the TCRdb table keeps only in-frame clones and is missing some. The repertoire consists of about 260,000 clones, with about 63% occurring once and the leading ten covering 0.053%. The sample was naive CD4+ T cells from blood. This sequence joins TRBV30 and TRBJ2-1, with 13 nucleotides matching TRBD2. The receptor comes from a man between 25 and 39 years old in good health. CDR3 bases: TGTGCCTGGACCAAGACTAGCGGGGGGTGGAATGAGCAGTTCTTC. The encoded protein is CAWTKTSGGWNEQFF.